Listed here is a single T cell receptor beta chain. The antigen is unknown. This record comes from a study of CXCR3-negative and CXCR3-positive naive CD8 T cells. Study-level points and caveats: Most assays were run on fresh PBMCs (CXCR3 expression partially decreased after cryopreservation). Naive cells with CXCR3 showed TRB CDR3s that were more hydrophobic than those in CXCR3-negative naive cells. TRB CDR3 properties were used to infer TCR strength, and surface CD5 was comparable between naive subsets.

Germline CDR1 reads LGHNA; CDR2 reads YNFKEQ. This CDR3 contains 12 residues. The authors prepared UMI-labeled TRB cDNA libraries by 5' RACE. TCRdb reprocessed the 5' RACE reads and keeps a single row for each CDR3 protein, giving no DNA. The sample has roughly 40,000 distinct CDR3 sequences; the top ten hold around 1.5%. V usage is TRBV4-2 and J usage is TRBJ1-6; there is no DNA to check the TCRdb D call of TRBD1. The TCR was taken from a human donor in good health. Some clones in this sample may be carry-over from other donors' samples. The sequenced sample was naive CXCR3- CD8+ T cells from blood. Subset here: CD45RO-CCR7+CD27+CD95- naive CD8+ T cells lacking CXCR3 (TNR3-). CDR3 sequence reads: CASSPAGSALHF.